This section outlines one T cell receptor (beta chain) sequence together with its context. The entry originates in a study of T cell responses to AZD1222 COVID-19 vaccine. Repertoires were generated with immunoSEQ multiplex PCR, while TCRdb's copy carries only in-frame clones and drops some. Altogether some 140,000 clones are present, about 93% being singletons, with the ten largest covering approximately 7%. This specimen was peripheral blood, taken 28 days after the second AZD1222 dose. The clonotype was recovered from an adult who received the AZD1222 COVID-19 vaccine.

The CDR3 bases are TGTGCCAGCAGCCGGAGCTACAATGAGCAGTTCTTC. As protein: CASSRSYNEQFF. The chain is built from TRBV14 and TRBJ2-1; D is ambiguous. V shed 4 bases and J shed 3 bases, with 4 bases lying between them. The CDR3 length is 12 residues. Germline V gives CDR1 SGHDN, CDR2 FVKESK.